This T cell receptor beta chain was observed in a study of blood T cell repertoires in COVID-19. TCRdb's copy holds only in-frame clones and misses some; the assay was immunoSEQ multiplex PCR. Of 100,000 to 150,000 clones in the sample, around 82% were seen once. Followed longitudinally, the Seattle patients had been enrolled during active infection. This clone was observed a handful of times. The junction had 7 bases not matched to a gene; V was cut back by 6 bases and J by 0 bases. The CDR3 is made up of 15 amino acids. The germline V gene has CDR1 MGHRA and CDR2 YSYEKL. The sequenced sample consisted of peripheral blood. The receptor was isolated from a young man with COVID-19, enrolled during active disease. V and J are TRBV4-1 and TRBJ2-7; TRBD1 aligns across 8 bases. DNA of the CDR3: TGCGCCAGCAGTCCGACAGGGGAATTCTCCTACGAGCAGTACTTC. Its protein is CASSPTGEFSYEQYF.